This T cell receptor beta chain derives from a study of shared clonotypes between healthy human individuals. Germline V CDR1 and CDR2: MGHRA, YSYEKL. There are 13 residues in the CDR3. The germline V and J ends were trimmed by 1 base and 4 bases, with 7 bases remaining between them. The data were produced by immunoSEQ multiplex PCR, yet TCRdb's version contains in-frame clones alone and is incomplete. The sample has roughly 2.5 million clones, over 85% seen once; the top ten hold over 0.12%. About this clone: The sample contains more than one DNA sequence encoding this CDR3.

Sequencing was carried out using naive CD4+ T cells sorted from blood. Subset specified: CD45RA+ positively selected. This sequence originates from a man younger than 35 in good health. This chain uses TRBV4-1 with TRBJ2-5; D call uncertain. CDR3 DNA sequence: TGCGCCAGCAGCCAAGTTGTTGGAGAGACCCAGTACTTC. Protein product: CASSQVVGETQYF.